This T cell receptor beta chain appears in the sequencing data of a study of cytomegalovirus exposure and HLA in healthy donors. The study's findings and limits: In a later analysis, CMV-associated beta chains were mostly HLA-associated, it appeared.

This CDR3 has 17 amino acids. The germline V gene has CDR1 SGDLS and CDR2 YYNGEE. Germline trimming cut 4 bases from V and 3 bases from J; bases unmatched to any gene: 10. Primers for the PCR totalled 60 Vbeta and 13 Jbeta. Sequencing was performed with immunoSEQ multiplex PCR; in TCRdb, only in-frame clones are kept and a portion is missing. The profile shows about 110,000 clones, around four fifths of them singletons. On this clone itself: Its cognate antigen is unknown.

This clonotype was obtained from a man aged 25 to 40 in good health and CMV-seropositive. The sequenced material came from PBMCs. The rearrangement links TRBV9 to TRBJ1-6; 7 bases agree with TRBD1. The CDR3 DNA is TGTGCCAGCAGCCCCCGACAGGGCGTGGACTATAATTCACCCCTCCACTTT. Its protein product is CASSPRQGVDYNSPLHF.